This T cell receptor beta chain is from a study of shared clonotypes between healthy human individuals. The V gene lost 7 bases and the J gene lost 0 bases, with 10 bases spanning the gap. This CDR3 has 14 amino acids. Germline loops: CDR1 LNHDA, CDR2 SQIVND (reference sequence). The table came from immunoSEQ multiplex PCR; TCRdb's copy has only in-frame clones and leaves some out. The table shows about 2,500,000 clones, with around nine tenths occurring only once. The rearrangement links TRBV19 to TRBJ1-3; D not resolved. Sequencing was performed on naive CD4+ T cells sorted from blood. Indicated subset: CD45RA+ positively selected. The clonotype originates from a man aged 18 to 35 in good health. The CDR3 DNA reads as TGTGCCAGTAAAAAACAGAGCTCTGGAAACACCATATATTTT. Encoded protein: CASKKQSSGNTIYF.